This T cell receptor (beta chain) was obtained from a study of response to subunit inactivated influenza vaccine. Germline V gene sequence: CDR1 MNHEY, CDR2 SVGEGT. V shed 2 bases, J shed 7 bases, and the junction held 9 bases outside the gene matches. The CDR3 runs 15 residues. MiXCR was run by TCRdb on the RT-PCR reads, yielding one entry per CDR3 protein. This table holds roughly 620,000 distinct CDR3 sequences, about 11% found once. These data also formed part of another study, on T cells expressing NK-cell markers. Per that study: TCR beta libraries carry UMIs added by 5'RACE template switching.

The origin of this receptor is a man in his forties or fifties who received an inactivated influenza vaccine. This chain joins TRBV6-2 or TRBV6-3 and TRBJ2-7; 9 bases align to TRBD2. The material sequenced was PBMCs from blood, taken on the day of vaccination. The CDR3 sequence: CASSYRGLAIWEQYF. In DNA, the CDR3 is TGTGCCAGCAGTTACAGGGGACTAGCTATCTGGGAGCAGTACTTC.